This T cell receptor (beta chain) was recovered during a study of type 1 regulatory T cells. For the study at large: This in vitro CD4 product, T-allo10, is enriched for Tr1 cells and alloantigen-specific. Regarding the study as a whole: Compared with non-Tr1 cells, Tr1 cells showed a narrower TCR repertoire.

V was clipped by 1 base and J by 0 bases, with 11 bases between them. CDR1 is SQVTM, CDR2 ANQGSEA, per germline. CDR3 length: 15 amino acids. As for this clonotype: Its antigen is unidentified.

Via MiXCR, TCRdb re-called the reads, giving one row per CDR3 protein. The table shows several thousand distinct CDR3 sequences, with 20% to 30% occurring only once. This sequence joins TRBV29-1 and TRBJ2-3; D ambiguous. The receptor comes from a human donor in good health. Sequencing was performed on cultured type 1 regulatory T (Tr1) cells, either the whole culture or a sorted fraction (not recorded which). The CDR3 region has the DNA TGCAGCGTTGAAGGAACACTGACTAGCACAGATACGCAGTATTTT. Amino acids: CSVEGTLTSTDTQYF.